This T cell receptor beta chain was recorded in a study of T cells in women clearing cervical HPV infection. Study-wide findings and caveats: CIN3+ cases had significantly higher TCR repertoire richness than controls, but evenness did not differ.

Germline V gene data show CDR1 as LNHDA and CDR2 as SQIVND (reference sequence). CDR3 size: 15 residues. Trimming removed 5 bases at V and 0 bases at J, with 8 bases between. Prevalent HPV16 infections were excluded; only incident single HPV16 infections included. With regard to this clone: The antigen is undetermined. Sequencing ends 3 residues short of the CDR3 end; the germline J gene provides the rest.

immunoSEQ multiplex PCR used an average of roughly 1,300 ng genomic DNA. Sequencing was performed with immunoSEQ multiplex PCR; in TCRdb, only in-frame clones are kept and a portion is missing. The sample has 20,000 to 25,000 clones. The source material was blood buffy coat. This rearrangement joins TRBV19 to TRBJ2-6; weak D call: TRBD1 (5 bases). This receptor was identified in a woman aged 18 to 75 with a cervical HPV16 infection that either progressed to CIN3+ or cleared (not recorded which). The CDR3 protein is CASSQDSSGANVLTF. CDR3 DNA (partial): TGTGCCAGTAGTCAAGACAGCTCTGGGGCCAACGTC.